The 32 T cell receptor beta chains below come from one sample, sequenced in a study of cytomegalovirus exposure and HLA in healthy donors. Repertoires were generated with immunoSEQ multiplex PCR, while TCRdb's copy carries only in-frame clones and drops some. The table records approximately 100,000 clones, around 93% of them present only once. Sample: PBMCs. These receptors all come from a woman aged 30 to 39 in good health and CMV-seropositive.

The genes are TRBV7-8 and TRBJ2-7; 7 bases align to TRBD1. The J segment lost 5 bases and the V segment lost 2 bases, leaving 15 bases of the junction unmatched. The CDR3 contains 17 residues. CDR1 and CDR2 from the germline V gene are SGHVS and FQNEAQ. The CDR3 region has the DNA TGTGCCAGCAGCTTAAGCCCCCAGGGGGTATTTTTGGACGAGCAGTACTTC. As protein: CASSLSPQGVFLDEQYF.

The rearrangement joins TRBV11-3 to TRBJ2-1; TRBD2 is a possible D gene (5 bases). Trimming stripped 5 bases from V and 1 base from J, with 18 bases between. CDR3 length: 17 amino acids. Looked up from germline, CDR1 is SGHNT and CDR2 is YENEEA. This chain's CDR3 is CASSASFPGPSYNEQFF. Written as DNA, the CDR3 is TGTGCCAGCAGCGCTAGCTTCCCCGGCCCTTCCTACAATGAGCAGTTCTTC.

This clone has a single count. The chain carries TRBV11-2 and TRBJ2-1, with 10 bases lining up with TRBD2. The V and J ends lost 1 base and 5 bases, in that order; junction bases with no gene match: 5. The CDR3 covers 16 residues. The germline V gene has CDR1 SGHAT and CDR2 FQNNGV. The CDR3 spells CASSLGSSGGNNEQFF. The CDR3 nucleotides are TGTGCCAGCAGCTTAGGTTCTAGCGGGGGTAACAATGAGCAGTTCTTC.

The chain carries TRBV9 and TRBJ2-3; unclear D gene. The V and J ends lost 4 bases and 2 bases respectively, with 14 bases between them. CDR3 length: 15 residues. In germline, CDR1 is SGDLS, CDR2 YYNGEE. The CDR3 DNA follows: TGTGCCAGCAGCCCGAGAATTCTCGACACAGATACGCAGTATTTT. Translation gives CASSPRILDTDTQYF.

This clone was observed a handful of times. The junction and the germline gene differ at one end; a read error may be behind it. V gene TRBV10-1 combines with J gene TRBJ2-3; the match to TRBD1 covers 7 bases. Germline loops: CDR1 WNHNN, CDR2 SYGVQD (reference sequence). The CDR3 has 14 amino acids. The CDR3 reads CASREGASGDTQYF. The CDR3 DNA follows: TGCGCCAGCCGTGAGGGGGCTTCTGGAGATACGCAGTATTTT.

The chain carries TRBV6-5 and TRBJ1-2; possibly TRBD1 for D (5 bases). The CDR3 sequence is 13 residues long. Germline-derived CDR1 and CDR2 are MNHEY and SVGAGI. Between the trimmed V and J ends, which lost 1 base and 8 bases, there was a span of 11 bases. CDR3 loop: CASSYFDRRGYTF. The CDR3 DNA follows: TGTGCCAGCAGTTACTTTGACAGAAGGGGCTACACCTTC.

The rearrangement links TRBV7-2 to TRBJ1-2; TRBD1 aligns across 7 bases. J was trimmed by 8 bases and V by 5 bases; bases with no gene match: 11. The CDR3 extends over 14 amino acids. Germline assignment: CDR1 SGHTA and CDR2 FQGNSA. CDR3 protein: CASSKRGQGEGYTF. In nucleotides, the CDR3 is TGTGCCAGCAGCAAGAGGGGGCAGGGTGAAGGCTACACCTTC.

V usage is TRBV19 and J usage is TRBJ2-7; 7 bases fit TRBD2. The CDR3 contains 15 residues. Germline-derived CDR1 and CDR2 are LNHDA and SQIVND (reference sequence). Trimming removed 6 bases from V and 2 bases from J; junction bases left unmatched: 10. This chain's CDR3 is CASSHSGGIAYEQYF. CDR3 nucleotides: TGTGCCAGTAGCCACTCGGGAGGTATAGCCTACGAGCAGTACTTC.

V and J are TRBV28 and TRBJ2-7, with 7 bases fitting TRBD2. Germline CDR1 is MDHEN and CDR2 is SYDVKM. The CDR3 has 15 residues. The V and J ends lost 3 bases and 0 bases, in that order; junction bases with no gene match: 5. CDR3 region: CASSFAGVGSYEQYF. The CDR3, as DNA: TGTGCCAGCAGTTTTGCGGGGGTTGGCTCCTACGAGCAGTACTTC.

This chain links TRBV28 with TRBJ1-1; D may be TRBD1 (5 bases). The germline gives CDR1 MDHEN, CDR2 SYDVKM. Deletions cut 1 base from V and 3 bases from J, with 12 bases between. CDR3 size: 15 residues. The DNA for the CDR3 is TGTGCCAGCAGTTTATTAGCACAGGTGGACACTGAAGCTTTCTTT. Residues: CASSLLAQVDTEAFF.

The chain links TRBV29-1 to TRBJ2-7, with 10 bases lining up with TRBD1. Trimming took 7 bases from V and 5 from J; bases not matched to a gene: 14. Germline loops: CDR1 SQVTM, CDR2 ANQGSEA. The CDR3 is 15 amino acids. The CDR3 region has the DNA TGCAGCGCGGGCGGGGTGAGACAGGGGGCCCACGAGCAGTACTTC. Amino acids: CSAGGVRQGAHEQYF.

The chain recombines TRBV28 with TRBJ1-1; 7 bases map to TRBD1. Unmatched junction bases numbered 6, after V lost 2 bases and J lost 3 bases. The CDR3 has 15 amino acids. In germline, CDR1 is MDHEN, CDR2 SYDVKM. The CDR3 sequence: CASSLRQGAYTEAFF. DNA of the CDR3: TGTGCCAGCAGTTTACGACAGGGAGCCTACACTGAAGCTTTCTTT.

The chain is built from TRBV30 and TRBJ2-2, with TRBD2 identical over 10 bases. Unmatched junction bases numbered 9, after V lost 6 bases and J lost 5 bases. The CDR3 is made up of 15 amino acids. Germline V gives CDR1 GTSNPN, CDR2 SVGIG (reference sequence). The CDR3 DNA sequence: TGTGCCTGCGGTACTAGCGGGATACGGACCGGGGAGCTGTTTTTT. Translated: CACGTSGIRTGELFF.

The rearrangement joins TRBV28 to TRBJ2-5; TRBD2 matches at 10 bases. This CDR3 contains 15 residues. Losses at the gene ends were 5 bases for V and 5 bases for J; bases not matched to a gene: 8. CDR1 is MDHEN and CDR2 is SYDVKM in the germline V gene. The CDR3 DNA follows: TGTGCCAGCAGTAAACTAGCGGGGCCTGGGGAGACCCAGTACTTC. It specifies CASSKLAGPGETQYF.

In DNA form, the CDR3 reads TGTGCCAGCAGCTCGTTACGTGGCAGGGCCAATGAGCAGTTCTTC. Translating it yields CASSSLRGRANEQFF. This rearrangement joins TRBV7-9 to TRBJ2-1; tentatively, D is TRBD1 (5 bases). Trimming took 4 bases from V and 6 from J, leaving 16 bases between them. CDR1 is SEHNR and CDR2 is FQNEAQ in the germline V gene (reference sequence). There are 15 residues in the CDR3.

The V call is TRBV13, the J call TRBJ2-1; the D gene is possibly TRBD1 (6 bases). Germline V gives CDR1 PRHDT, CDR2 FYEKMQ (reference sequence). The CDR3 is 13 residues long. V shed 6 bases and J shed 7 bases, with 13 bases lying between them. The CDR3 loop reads CASRPQGWNEQFF. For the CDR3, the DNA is TGTGCCAGCAGGCCACAGGGATGGAATGAGCAGTTCTTC. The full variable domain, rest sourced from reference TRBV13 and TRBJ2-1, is AAGVIQSPRHLIKEKRETATLKCYPIPRHDTVYWYQQGPGQDPQFLISFYEKMQSDKGSIPDRFSAQQFSDYHSELNMSSLELGDSALYFCASRPQGWNEQFFGPGTRLTVL.

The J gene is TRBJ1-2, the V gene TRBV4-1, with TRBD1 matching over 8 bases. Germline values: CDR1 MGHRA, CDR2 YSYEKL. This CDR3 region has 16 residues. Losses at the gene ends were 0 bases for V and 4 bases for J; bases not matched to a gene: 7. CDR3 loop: CASSQEGTDRAYGYTF. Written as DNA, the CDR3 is TGCGCCAGCAGCCAAGAAGGAACGGACAGGGCCTATGGCTACACCTTC.

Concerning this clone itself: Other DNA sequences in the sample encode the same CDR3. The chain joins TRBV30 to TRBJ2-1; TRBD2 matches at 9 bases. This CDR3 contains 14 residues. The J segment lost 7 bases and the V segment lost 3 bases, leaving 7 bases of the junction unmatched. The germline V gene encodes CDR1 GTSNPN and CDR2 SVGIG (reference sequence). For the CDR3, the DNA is TGTGCCTGGAGGGGGGCGGGAGGGCCTAATGAGCAGTTCTTC. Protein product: CAWRGAGGPNEQFF.

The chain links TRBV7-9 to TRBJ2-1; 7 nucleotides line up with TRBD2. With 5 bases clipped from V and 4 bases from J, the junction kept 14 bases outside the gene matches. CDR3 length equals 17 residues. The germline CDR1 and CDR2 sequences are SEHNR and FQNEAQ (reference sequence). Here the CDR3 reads CASSPAEGLPQYNEQFF. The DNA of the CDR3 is TGTGCCAGCAGCCCCGCCGAGGGACTACCCCAATACAATGAGCAGTTCTTC.

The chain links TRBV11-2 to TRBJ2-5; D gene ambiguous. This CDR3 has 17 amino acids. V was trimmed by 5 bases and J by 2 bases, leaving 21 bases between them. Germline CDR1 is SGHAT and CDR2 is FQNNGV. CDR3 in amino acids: CASSHPSFLVEQETQYF. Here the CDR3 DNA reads TGTGCCAGCAGCCACCCGAGCTTTTTGGTCGAGCAAGAGACCCAGTACTTC. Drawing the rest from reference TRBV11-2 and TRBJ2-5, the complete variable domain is EAGVAQSPRYKIIEKRQSVAFWCNPISGHATLYWYQQILGQGPKLLIQFQNNGVVDDSQLPKDRFSAERLKGVDSTLKIQPAKLEDSAVYLCASSHPSFLVEQETQYFGPGTRLLVL.

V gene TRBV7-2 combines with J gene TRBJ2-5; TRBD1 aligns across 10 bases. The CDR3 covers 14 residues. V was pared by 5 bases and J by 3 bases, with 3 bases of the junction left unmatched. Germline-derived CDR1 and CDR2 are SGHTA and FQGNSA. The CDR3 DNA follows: TGTGCCAGCAGCAGGGACAGGGGAAAAGAGACCCAGTACTTC. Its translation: CASSRDRGKETQYF.

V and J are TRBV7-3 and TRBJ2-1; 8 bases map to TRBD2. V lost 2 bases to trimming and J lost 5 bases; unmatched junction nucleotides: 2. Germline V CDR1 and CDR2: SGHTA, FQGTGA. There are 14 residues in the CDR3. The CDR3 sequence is CASSLLAGDNEQFF. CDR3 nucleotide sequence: TGTGCCAGCAGCTTACTAGCGGGTGACAATGAGCAGTTCTTC.

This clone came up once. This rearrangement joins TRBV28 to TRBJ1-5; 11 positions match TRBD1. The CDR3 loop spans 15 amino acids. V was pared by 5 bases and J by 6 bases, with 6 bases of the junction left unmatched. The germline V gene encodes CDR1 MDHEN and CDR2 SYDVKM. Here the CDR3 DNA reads TGTGCCAGCAGTCCACGGACAGGGGGCCTTCAGCCCCAGCATTTT. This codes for CASSPRTGGLQPQHF.

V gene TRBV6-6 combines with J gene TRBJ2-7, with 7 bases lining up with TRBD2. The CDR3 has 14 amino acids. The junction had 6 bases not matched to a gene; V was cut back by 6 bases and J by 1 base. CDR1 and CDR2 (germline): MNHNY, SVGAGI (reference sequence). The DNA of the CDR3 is TGTGCCAGCAGGATAGCGGGCCCATCCTACGAGCAGTACTTC. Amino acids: CASRIAGPSYEQYF.

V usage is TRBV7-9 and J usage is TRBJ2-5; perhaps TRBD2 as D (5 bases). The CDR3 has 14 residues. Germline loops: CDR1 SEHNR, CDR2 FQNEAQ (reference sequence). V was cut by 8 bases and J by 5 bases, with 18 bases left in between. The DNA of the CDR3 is TGTGCCAGCGGAACGGGATCCACGGGGGAGACCCAGTACTTC. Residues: CASGTGSTGETQYF.

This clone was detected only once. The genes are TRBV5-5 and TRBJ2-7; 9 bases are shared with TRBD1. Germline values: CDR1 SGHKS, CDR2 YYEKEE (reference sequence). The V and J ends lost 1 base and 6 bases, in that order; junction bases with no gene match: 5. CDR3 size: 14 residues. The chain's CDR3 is CASSLWTGVGEQYF. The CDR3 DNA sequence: TGTGCCAGCAGCTTGTGGACAGGGGTTGGCGAGCAGTACTTC.

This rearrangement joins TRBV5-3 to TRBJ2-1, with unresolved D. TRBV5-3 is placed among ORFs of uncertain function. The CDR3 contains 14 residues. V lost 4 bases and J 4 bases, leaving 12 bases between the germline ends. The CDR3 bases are TGTGCCAGAAGCGGCCTTGACTTATACAATGAGCAGTTCTTC. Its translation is CARSGLDLYNEQFF.

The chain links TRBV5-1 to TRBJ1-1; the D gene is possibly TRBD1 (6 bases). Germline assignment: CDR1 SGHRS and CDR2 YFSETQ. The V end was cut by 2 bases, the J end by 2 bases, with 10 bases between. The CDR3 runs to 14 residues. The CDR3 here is CASSFGTFNTEAFF. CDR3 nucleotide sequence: TGCGCCAGCAGCTTCGGGACATTTAACACTGAAGCTTTCTTT.

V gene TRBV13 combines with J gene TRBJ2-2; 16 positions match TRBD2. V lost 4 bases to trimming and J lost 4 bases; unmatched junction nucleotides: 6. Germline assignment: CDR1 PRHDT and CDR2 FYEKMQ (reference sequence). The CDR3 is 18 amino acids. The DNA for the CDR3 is TGTGCCAGCAGCTCGGGACTAGCGGGAGGGCCAGGCACCGGGGAGCTGTTTTTT. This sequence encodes CASSSGLAGGPGTGELFF.

This CDR3 is CAWRMHGNTEAFF. CDR3 in DNA: TGTGCCTGGAGAATGCACGGGAACACTGAAGCTTTCTTT. The J gene is TRBJ1-1, the V gene TRBV30; no reliable D call. The CDR3 runs 13 residues. Germline V gives CDR1 GTSNPN, CDR2 SVGIG (reference sequence). Trimming took off 3 bases at V and 1 base at J, with 9 bases between the two ends. The whole variable domain, filled in from reference TRBV30 and TRBJ1-1, reads SQTIHQWPATLVQPVGSPLSLECTVEGTSNPNLYWYRQAAGRGLQLLFYSVGIGQISSEVPQNLSASRPQDRQFILSSKKLLLSDSGFYLCAWRMHGNTEAFFGQGTRLTVV.

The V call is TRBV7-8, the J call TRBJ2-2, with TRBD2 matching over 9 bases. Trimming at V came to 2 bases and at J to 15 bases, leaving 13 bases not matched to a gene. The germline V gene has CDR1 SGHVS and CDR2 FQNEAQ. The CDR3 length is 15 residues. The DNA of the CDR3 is TGTGCCAGCAGCTTAACGGGACTAGCCTTCGGGGGGGTGTTTTTT. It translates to CASSLTGLAFGGVFF. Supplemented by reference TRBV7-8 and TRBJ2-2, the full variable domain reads GAGVSQSPRYKVAKRGQDVALRCDPISGHVSLFWYQQALGQGPEFLTYFQNEAQLDKSGLPSDRFFAERPEGSVSTLKIQRTQQEDSAVYLCASSLTGLAFGGVFFGEGSRLTVL.

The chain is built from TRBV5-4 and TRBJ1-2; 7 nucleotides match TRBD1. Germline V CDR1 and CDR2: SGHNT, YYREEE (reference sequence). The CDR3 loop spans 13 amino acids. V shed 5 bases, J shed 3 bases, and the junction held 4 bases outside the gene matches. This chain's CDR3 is CASRSGTDYGYTF. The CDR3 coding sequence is TGTGCCAGCAGATCCGGGACAGACTATGGCTACACCTTC.